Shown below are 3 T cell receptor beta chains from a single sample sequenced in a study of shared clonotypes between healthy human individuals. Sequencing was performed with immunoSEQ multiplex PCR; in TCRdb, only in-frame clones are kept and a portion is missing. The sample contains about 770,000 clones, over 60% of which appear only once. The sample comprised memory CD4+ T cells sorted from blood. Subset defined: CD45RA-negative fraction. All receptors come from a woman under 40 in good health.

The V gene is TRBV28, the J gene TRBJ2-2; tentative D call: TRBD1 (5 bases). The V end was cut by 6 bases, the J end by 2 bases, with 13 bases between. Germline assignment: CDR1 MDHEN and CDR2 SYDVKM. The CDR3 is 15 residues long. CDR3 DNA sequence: TGTGCCAGCAGATCCACAGGAGTAAACACCGGGGAGCTGTTTTTT. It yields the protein CASRSTGVNTGELFF. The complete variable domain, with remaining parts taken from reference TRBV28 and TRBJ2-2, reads DVKVTQSSRYLVKRTGEKVFLECVQDMDHENMFWYRQDPGLGLRLIYFSYDVKMKEKGDIPEGYSVSREKKERFSLILESASTNQTSMYLCASRSTGVNTGELFFGEGSRLTVL.

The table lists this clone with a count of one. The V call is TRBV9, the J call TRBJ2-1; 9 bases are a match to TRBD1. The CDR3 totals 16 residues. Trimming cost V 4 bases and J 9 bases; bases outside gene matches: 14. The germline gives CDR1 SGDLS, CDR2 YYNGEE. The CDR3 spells CASSPPGQGLSAEQFF. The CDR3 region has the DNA TGTGCCAGCAGCCCTCCGGGACAGGGTCTTTCGGCTGAGCAGTTCTTC.

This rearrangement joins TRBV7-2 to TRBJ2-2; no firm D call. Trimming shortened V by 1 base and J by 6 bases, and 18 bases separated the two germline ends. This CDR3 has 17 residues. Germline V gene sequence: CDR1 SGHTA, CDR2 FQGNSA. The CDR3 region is CASSLDLVSLVPGELFF. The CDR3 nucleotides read TGTGCCAGCAGCTTAGATTTGGTGTCCTTAGTTCCCGGGGAGCTGTTTTTT.